Below, 23 T cell receptor beta chains from the same sample are listed, as sequenced in a study of blood T cell repertoires in COVID-19. The table came from immunoSEQ multiplex PCR; TCRdb's copy has only in-frame clones and leaves some out. The table shows 250,000 or so clones, with around 90% occurring only once. The specimen was PBMCs or T cells enriched from blood (not recorded which). The source is a man aged 35 to 55 who had been exposed to COVID-19.

The chain recombines TRBV28 with TRBJ1-5; D might be TRBD1 (6 bases). The V end lost 6 bases, the J end lost 3 bases, and 12 bases lay between the germline ends. CDR1 and CDR2 from the germline V gene are MDHEN and SYDVKM. The CDR3 loop spans 14 amino acids. CDR3 nucleotides: TGTGCCAGCAGGTATGGGGGCCCCAATCAGCCCCAGCATTTT. It yields the protein CASRYGGPNQPQHF.

The CDR3 sequence is CASKAGGSSGEQFF. The CDR3 bases are TGTGCCAGCAAAGCGGGAGGGTCGTCGGGAGAGCAGTTCTTC. The J gene is TRBJ2-1, the V gene TRBV4-2, with TRBD2 matching 10 bases. The V gene's germline CDR1 is LGHNA and CDR2 YNFKEQ. The V gene end was trimmed by 7 bases and the J gene end by 10 bases; junction bases not matched to a gene: 10. The CDR3 totals 14 residues.

The chain has TRBV13 and TRBJ1-1; a possible D gene is TRBD1 (5 bases). The V and J ends lost 5 bases and 0 bases respectively, with 19 bases between them. Germline V CDR1 and CDR2: PRHDT, FYEKMQ (reference sequence). The CDR3 consists of 17 residues. The CDR3 loop reads CASSVIGRADMNTEAFF. In nucleotides, the CDR3 is TGTGCCAGCAGCGTGATTGGGAGGGCGGACATGAACACTGAAGCTTTCTTT. Based on the CDR3 plus reference TRBV13 and TRBJ1-1, the full variable domain is AAGVIQSPRHLIKEKRETATLKCYPIPRHDTVYWYQQGPGQDPQFLISFYEKMQSDKGSIPDRFSAQQFSDYHSELNMSSLELGDSALYFCASSVIGRADMNTEAFFGQGTRLTVV.

This chain connects TRBV7-2 to TRBJ2-2, with 8 bases fitting TRBD2. The trim removed 0 bases at V and 5 bases at J, leaving 2 bases unmatched. CDR3 length: 15 amino acids. In germline, CDR1 is SGHTA, CDR2 FQGNSA. The CDR3 sequence: CASSLASGVTGELFF. The CDR3 nucleotides are TGTGCCAGCAGCTTAGCTAGCGGGGTGACCGGGGAGCTGTTTTTT.

This clone was seen a single time. The genes are TRBV5-8 and TRBJ1-1, with unresolved D. Looked up from germline, CDR1 is SGHTS and CDR2 is YDEGEE. The CDR3 is made up of 13 amino acids. V was cut by 0 bases and J by 0 bases, with 3 bases left in between. CDR3 sequence: CASSLAVNTEAFF. The CDR3 region has the DNA TGTGCCAGCAGCTTGGCGGTGAACACTGAAGCTTTCTTT.

This chain uses TRBV2 with TRBJ2-7, with D unclear. Germline CDR1 SNHLY, CDR2 FYNNEI. This CDR3 spans 13 amino acids. The V end was cut by 9 bases, the J end by 3 bases, with 15 bases between. The CDR3 protein is CASLESLHYEQYF. The DNA for the CDR3 is TGTGCCAGTCTTGAGAGCCTCCACTACGAGCAGTACTTC.

V usage is TRBV4-1 and J usage is TRBJ2-3; 11 bases map to TRBD2. CDR1 and CDR2 (germline): MGHRA, YSYEKL. The trim removed 0 bases at V and 2 bases at J, leaving 7 bases unmatched. The CDR3 is made up of 18 amino acids. This CDR3 reads CASSQDNGTSGNTDTQYF. In DNA form, the CDR3 reads TGCGCCAGCAGCCAAGATAACGGGACTAGCGGAAACACAGATACGCAGTATTTT.

V gene TRBV5-1 combines with J gene TRBJ2-7; 9 bases line up with TRBD1. J lost 7 bases, V lost 6 bases, and 8 bases had no gene match. Per the germline V gene, CDR1 is SGHRS and CDR2 is YFSETQ. There are 13 residues in the CDR3. The CDR3 here is CASKIQGAWEQYF. The CDR3 DNA follows: TGCGCCAGCAAAATACAGGGGGCCTGGGAGCAGTACTTC.

The genes are TRBV10-3 and TRBJ1-2; 9 bases map to TRBD1. Unmatched junction bases numbered 9, after V lost 0 bases and J lost 4 bases. Germline V lookup: CDR1 ENHRY, CDR2 SYGVKD. The CDR3 runs to 17 residues. CDR3 nucleotides: TGTGCCATCAGTGAGTCTAGAACAGGGGGCGCGTTCTATGGCTACACCTTC. It yields the protein CAISESRTGGAFYGYTF.

This chain links TRBV7-9 with TRBJ2-7; a possible D gene is TRBD2 (5 bases). V lost 3 bases to trimming and J lost 8 bases, with 11 bases between them. The CDR3 runs 12 residues. Germline CDR1 and CDR2: SEHNR and FQNEAQ (reference sequence). This CDR3 is CASSLVEGKQYF. The CDR3 bases are TGTGCCAGCAGCTTGGTCGAGGGTAAGCAGTACTTC.

Only one count was recorded for this clone. The CDR3 region has the DNA TGTGCCAGCAGCCCCGGGGCGGGGCTCTATGGCTACACCTTC. This gives the protein CASSPGAGLYGYTF. The chain carries TRBV5-8 and TRBJ1-2; D may be TRBD1 (5 bases). This CDR3 spans 14 amino acids. The V and J ends lost 4 bases and 4 bases respectively, with 14 bases between them. In germline, CDR1 is SGHTS, CDR2 YDEGEE.

This chain uses TRBV7-9 with TRBJ2-5; weak D call: TRBD1 (7 bases). CDR1 is SEHNR, CDR2 FQNEAQ, per germline (reference sequence). The CDR3 is 15 amino acids. The V and J ends lost 0 bases and 4 bases respectively, with 12 bases between them. For the CDR3, the DNA is TGTGCCAGCAGCTTAGCTACAGGGGAGGCAGAGACCCAGTACTTC. Translation gives CASSLATGEAETQYF.

The chain uses TRBV4-2 and TRBJ1-2; 12 nucleotides agree with TRBD1. The CDR3 consists of 17 residues. V lost 1 base to trimming and J lost 3 bases; unmatched junction nucleotides: 6. Germline CDR1 reads LGHNA; CDR2 reads YNFKEQ. CDR3 in DNA: TGTGCCAGCAGCCAAGTGGGACAGGGGGCCTCAGACTATGGCTACACCTTC. It is translated as CASSQVGQGASDYGYTF.

This chain joins TRBV7-9 and TRBJ1-1; D uncertain. Deletions cut 5 bases from V and 1 base from J, with 14 bases between. Germline CDR1 reads SEHNR; CDR2 reads FQNEAQ (reference sequence). The CDR3 is 15 amino acids. CDR3 region: CASSPAPKPNTEAFF. The CDR3 bases are TGTGCCAGCAGCCCCGCCCCCAAGCCGAACACTGAAGCTTTCTTT. Full variable domain (missing parts from reference TRBV7-9 and TRBJ1-1): DTGVSQNPRHKITKRGQNVTFRCDPISEHNRLYWYRQTLGQGPEFLTYFQNEAQLEKSRLLSDRFSAERPKGSFSTLEIQRTEQGDSAMYLCASSPAPKPNTEAFFGQGTRLTVV.

V usage is TRBV5-5 and J usage is TRBJ2-7; TRBD2 is a possible D gene (6 bases). This CDR3 is built from 15 residues. The germline V gene has CDR1 SGHKS and CDR2 YYEKEE (reference sequence). Trimming stripped 5 bases from V and 4 bases from J, with 19 bases between. The CDR3 protein is CASSARPGLQYEQYF. The CDR3 DNA reads as TGTGCCAGCAGTGCTAGACCGGGACTTCAATACGAGCAGTACTTC.

The CDR3 DNA follows: TGTGCCAGCAGGAGGGGAGCGGGAGGGCCCCACAATGAGCAGTTCTTC. It encodes CASRRGAGGPHNEQFF. The chain is built from TRBV7-6 and TRBJ2-1; 10 bases agree with TRBD2. The CDR3 loop spans 16 amino acids. Per the germline V gene, CDR1 is SGHVS and CDR2 is FNYEAQ. Trimming took 6 bases from V and 5 from J; bases not matched to a gene: 10. The whole variable domain, filled in from reference TRBV7-6 and TRBJ2-1, reads GAGVSQSPRYKVTKRGQDVALRCDPISGHVSLYWYRQALGQGPEFLTYFNYEAQQDKSGLPNDRFSAERPEGSISTLTIQRTEQRDSAMYRCASRRGAGGPHNEQFFGPGTRLTVL.

This chain uses TRBV27 with TRBJ1-1; D is undetermined. CDR1 and CDR2 from the germline V gene are MNHEY and SMNVEV (reference sequence). The ends were cut back, 1 base at V and 2 bases at J, with 8 bases in the middle. This CDR3 is 14 amino acids long. CDR3 protein: CASSLFGRNTEAFF. CDR3 sequence (DNA): TGTGCCAGCAGTTTATTTGGGAGAAACACTGAAGCTTTCTTT.

V gene TRBV9 combines with J gene TRBJ1-2; weak D call: TRBD1 (6 bases). The CDR3 loop spans 13 amino acids. V shed 6 bases and J shed 2 bases, with 11 bases lying between them. Germline loops: CDR1 SGDLS, CDR2 YYNGEE. The CDR3 reads CASTATGNYGYTF. The CDR3 DNA follows: TGTGCCAGCACTGCAACAGGGAACTATGGCTACACCTTC.

V and J are TRBV5-1 and TRBJ1-5, with TRBD1 matching 11 bases. Germline loops: CDR1 SGHRS, CDR2 YFSETQ. V lost 2 bases and J lost 7; bases outside the gene matches: 5. This CDR3 has 15 residues. The CDR3 DNA reads TGCGCCAGCAGCTTATCCGGGACAGGGGGACAGCCCCAGCATTTT. Amino acid sequence: CASSLSGTGGQPQHF.

The chain couples TRBV28 to TRBJ2-7, with 7 bases lining up with TRBD2. The CDR3 contains 13 residues. V gave up 8 bases and J gave up 9 bases; unmatched junction bases: 13. From germline, CDR1 is MDHEN and CDR2 SYDVKM. The CDR3 loop is CASSIDSGRAQYF. The CDR3 nucleotides read TGTGCCAGCTCCATCGATAGCGGGCGGGCGCAGTACTTC.

The chain recombines TRBV29-1 with TRBJ1-1, with D tentatively TRBD1 (5 bases). Per germline, CDR1 SQVTM and CDR2 ANQGSEA. V lost 5 bases to trimming and J lost 6 bases, with 19 bases between them. The length of the CDR3 is 14 residues. The CDR3 DNA is TGCAGCGTTACAGGATCGAGAGTTTTAGCTGAAGCTTTCTTT. It is translated as CSVTGSRVLAEAFF.

The chain couples TRBV7-8 to TRBJ1-3; D is possibly TRBD1 (6 bases). From germline, CDR1 is SGHVS and CDR2 FQNEAQ. This CDR3 region has 13 residues. V was pared by 3 bases and J by 4 bases, with 7 bases between. The CDR3 sequence is CASSFRGGNTIYF. CDR3 nucleotides: TGTGCCAGCAGCTTCAGGGGAGGAAACACCATATATTTT.

This clone appeared once. The chain joins TRBV28 to TRBJ2-5; 11 nucleotides agree with TRBD2. This CDR3 is built from 16 residues. CDR1 MDHEN and CDR2 SYDVKM come from the germline V gene. V shed 4 bases, J shed 1 base, and the junction held 5 bases outside the gene matches. CDR3 region: CASSYTSGRTQETQYF. The CDR3, as DNA: TGTGCCAGCAGTTATACTAGCGGGAGAACCCAAGAGACCCAGTACTTC.